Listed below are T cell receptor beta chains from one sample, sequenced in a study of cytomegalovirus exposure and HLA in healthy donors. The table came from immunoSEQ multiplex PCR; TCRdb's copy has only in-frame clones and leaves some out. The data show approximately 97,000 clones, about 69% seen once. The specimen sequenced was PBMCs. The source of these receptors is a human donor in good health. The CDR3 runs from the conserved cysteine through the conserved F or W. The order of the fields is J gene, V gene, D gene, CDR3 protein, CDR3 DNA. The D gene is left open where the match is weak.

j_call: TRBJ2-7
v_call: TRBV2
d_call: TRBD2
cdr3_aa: CASSETGLATYEQYF
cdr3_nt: TGTGCCAGCAGTGAAACGGGACTAGCTACCTACGAGCAGTACTTC

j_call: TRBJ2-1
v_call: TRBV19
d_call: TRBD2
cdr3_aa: CASSPSGSHNEQFF
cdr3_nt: TGTGCCAGTAGCCCTAGCGGGAGTCACAATGAGCAGTTCTTC

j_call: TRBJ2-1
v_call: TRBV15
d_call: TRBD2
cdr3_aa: CATRRLIAGSGNEQFF
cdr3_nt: TGTGCCACCCGCAGACTCATAGCGGGGTCTGGGAATGAGCAGTTCTTC

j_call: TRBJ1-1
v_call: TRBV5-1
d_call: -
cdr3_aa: CASSLGGLNTEAFF
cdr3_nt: TGCGCCAGCAGCTTGGGTGGCCTGAACACTGAAGCTTTCTTT

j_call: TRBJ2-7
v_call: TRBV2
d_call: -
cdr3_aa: CASTSEGVAMIGYF
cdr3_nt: TGTGCCAGCACGTCTGAAGGGGTTGCGATGATTGGATACTTC

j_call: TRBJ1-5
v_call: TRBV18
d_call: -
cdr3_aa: CASSPEYSNQPQHF
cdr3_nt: TGTGCCAGCTCACCTGAGTATAGCAATCAGCCCCAGCATTTT

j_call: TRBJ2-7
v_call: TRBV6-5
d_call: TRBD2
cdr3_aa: CASSYSSGRAYYEQYF
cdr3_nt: TGTGCCAGCAGTTACTCAAGCGGGAGGGCTTACTACGAGCAGTACTTC

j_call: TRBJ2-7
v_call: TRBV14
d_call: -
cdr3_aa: CASSPYRSSYEQYF
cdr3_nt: TGTGCCAGCAGCCCTTACAGGAGCTCCTACGAGCAGTACTTC

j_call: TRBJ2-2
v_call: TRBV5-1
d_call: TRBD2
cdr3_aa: CASSIQLAGTGELFF
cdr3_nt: TGCGCCAGCAGCATCCAACTAGCGGGTACTGGGGAGCTGTTTTTT

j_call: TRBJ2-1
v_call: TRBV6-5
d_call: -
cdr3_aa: CASSLDSHNEQFF
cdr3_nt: TGTGCCAGCAGCCTTGACTCACACAATGAGCAGTTCTTC

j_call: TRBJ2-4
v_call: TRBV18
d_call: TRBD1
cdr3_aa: CASGNRQGQNIQYF
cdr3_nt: TGTGCCAGCGGGAACCGACAGGGGCAAAACATTCAGTACTTC

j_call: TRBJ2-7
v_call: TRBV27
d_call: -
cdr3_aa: CASSPRQQIYEQYF
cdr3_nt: TGTGCCAGCAGTCCGAGACAGCAAATCTACGAGCAGTACTTC

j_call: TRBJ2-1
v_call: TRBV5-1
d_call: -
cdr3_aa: CASSPSYNEQFF
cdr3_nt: TGCGCCAGCAGCCCCAGCTACAATGAGCAGTTCTTC

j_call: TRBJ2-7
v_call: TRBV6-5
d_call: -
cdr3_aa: CASRRDFAYEQYF
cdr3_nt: TGTGCCAGCCGGCGGGACTTTGCCTACGAGCAGTACTTC